This T cell receptor beta chain was documented in a study of tumor-infiltrating lymphocytes in oesophageal squamous cell carcinoma. This CDR3 comprises 17 residues. V shed 4 bases, J shed 3 bases, and the junction held 7 bases outside the gene matches. TCRdb used MiXCR to reprocess the PCR reads, holding one entry per CDR3 protein. The repertoire holds around 14,000 distinct CDR3 sequences, with 53% as singletons. Sequencing was done on a sample of esophageal tumor tissue. The clonotype originates from a male donor with esophageal squamous cell carcinoma. J is TRBJ2-2 and V is TRBV12-3 or TRBV12-4; 11 nucleotides line up with TRBD2. Written as DNA, the CDR3 is TGTGCCAGCAGTTCCCCGCTAGCGGGAGGCCACACCGGGGAGCTGTTTTTT. Amino acid sequence: CASSSPLAGGHTGELFF.